This TCR beta chain was identified during a study of shared T cell receptors in the human thymus. The protocol was immunoSEQ multiplex PCR, while the TCRdb copy is restricted to in-frame clones and leaves out a portion. The sample records 500,000 to 850,000 clones, about 90% being singletons. V lost 1 base to trimming and J lost 1 base; unmatched junction nucleotides: 1. Germline CDR1 is SGHRS and CDR2 is YFSETQ. This CDR3 is built from 15 residues. The same data also contributed to another study, on human thymus T cells. That source notes: Thymic tissue was derived from resections collected during corrective heart surgery. Apparent skewing of V and J gene usage characterized both thymic and blood repertoires.

The receptor was isolated from a boy in the first two years of life with a congenital heart defect. Material for sequencing was thymocytes. The V and J genes are TRBV5-1 and TRBJ2-5; the match to TRBD2 covers 10 bases. The CDR3 sequence: CASSLKREGQETQYF. The DNA of the CDR3 is TGCGCCAGCAGCTTGAAGCGGGAGGGCCAAGAGACCCAGTACTTC. Looking up the rest from reference TRBV5-1 and TRBJ2-5 gives the full variable domain: KAGVTQTPRYLIKTRGQQVTLSCSPISGHRSVSWYQQTPGQGLQFLFEYFSETQRNKGNFPGRFSGRQFSNSRSEMNVSTLELGDSALYLCASSLKREGQETQYFGPGTRLLVL.